This T cell receptor beta chain originates from a study of patients and donors after allogeneic stem cell transplantation. The V gene's germline CDR1 is MGHRA and CDR2 YSYEKL. CDR3 length: 13 amino acids. V gave up 1 base and J gave up 3 bases, with 6 bases separating them. A single record per CDR3 protein comes from TCRdb applying MiXCR to the RT-PCR reads. The table includes 15,000 to 20,000 distinct CDR3 sequences, 25% to 30% detected once. This chain connects TRBV4-1 to TRBJ1-2; D is uncertain. This receptor was identified in a human donor who was either an allogeneic HSCT recipient or a stem cell or donor lymphocyte infusion donor (not recorded which). It is not recorded whose cells these are; they may come from a transplant donor. The sample consisted of blood, either unsorted or a sorted T cell fraction (not recorded which). The CDR3 DNA is TGCGCCAGCAGCCAAGGGGCGGACTATGGCTACACCTTC. Residues: CASSQGADYGYTF.